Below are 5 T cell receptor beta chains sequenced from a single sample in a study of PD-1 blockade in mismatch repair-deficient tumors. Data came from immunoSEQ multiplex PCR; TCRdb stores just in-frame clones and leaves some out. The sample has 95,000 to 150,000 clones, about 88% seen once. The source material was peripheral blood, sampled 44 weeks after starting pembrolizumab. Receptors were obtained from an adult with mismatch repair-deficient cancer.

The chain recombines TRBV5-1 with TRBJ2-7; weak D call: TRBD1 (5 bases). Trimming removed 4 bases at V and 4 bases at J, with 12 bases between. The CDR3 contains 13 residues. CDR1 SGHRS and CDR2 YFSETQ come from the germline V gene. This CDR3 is CASSPNGAYEQYF. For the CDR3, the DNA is TGCGCCAGCAGCCCCAATGGGGCTTACGAGCAGTACTTC.

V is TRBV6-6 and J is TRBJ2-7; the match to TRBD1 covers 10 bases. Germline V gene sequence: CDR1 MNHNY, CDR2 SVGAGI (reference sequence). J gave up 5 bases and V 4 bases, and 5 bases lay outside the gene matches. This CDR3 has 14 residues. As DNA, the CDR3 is TGTGCCAGCAGTTTTCGGGACAGGGGTCACGAGCAGTACTTC. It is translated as CASSFRDRGHEQYF.

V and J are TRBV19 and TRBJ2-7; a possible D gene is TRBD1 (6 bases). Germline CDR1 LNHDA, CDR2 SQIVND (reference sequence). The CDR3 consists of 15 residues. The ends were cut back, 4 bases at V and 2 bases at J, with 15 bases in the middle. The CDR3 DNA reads TGTGCCAGTAGTAGAACAGGGTTCCCCGCCTACGAGCAGTACTTC. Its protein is CASSRTGFPAYEQYF.

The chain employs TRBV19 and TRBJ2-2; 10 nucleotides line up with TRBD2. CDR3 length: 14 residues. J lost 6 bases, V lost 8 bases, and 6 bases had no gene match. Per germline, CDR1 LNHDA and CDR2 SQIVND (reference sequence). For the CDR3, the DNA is TGTGCCAGTCCGAGCGGGAGGGCCCCCGGGGAGCTGTTTTTT. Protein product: CASPSGRAPGELFF.

CDR3 sequence reads: CASSLGYRVSYEQYF. The CDR3 nucleotides read TGCGCCAGCAGCTTGGGGTACAGGGTCTCCTACGAGCAGTACTTC. This rearrangement joins TRBV5-1 to TRBJ2-7; D is possibly TRBD1 (6 bases). The CDR3 is made up of 15 amino acids. Germline V gene sequence: CDR1 SGHRS, CDR2 YFSETQ. Trimming removed 0 bases at V and 0 bases at J, with 10 bases between. Supplemented by reference TRBV5-1 and TRBJ2-7, the full variable domain reads KAGVTQTPRYLIKTRGQQVTLSCSPISGHRSVSWYQQTPGQGLQFLFEYFSETQRNKGNFPGRFSGRQFSNSRSEMNVSTLELGDSALYLCASSLGYRVSYEQYFGPGTRLTVT.